These 4 T cell receptor beta chains share one sample of origin, sequenced in a study of T cell repertoires in cytomegalovirus infection. TCRdb analysed the reads with MiXCR anew, one entry per CDR3 protein. Altogether roughly 640,000 distinct CDR3 sequences are present, more than 20% being singletons, with the ten largest covering less than 9.5%. The material sequenced was CD8+ T cells from PBMCs. These TCRs come from a human donor in good health (CMV status not recorded). Some clones in this sample may be carry-over from other donors' samples.

This clonotype came up a few times. The V and J genes are TRBV28 and TRBJ1-1; D might be TRBD1 (5 bases). CDR3 length: 15 amino acids. V was trimmed by 5 bases and J by 1 base, leaving 14 bases between them. Germline V gene sequence: CDR1 MDHEN, CDR2 SYDVKM. CDR3 amino acids: CASSGGWHPNTEAFF. In DNA form, the CDR3 reads TGTGCCAGCAGTGGGGGTTGGCATCCGAACACTGAAGCTTTCTTT.

This clonotype came up a few times. The V call is TRBV4-1, the J call TRBJ2-7; D not certain. Germline V lookup: CDR1 MGHRA, CDR2 YSYEKL. This CDR3 region has 12 residues. V lost 6 bases and J 3 bases, leaving 9 bases between the germline ends. The CDR3 sequence: CASSGESYEQYF. For the CDR3, the DNA is TGCGCCAGCAGTGGGGAAAGCTACGAGCAGTACTTC.

This chain links TRBV11-3 with TRBJ2-2; 8 positions agree with TRBD1. V lost 4 bases to trimming and J lost 6 bases; unmatched junction nucleotides: 10. CDR3 length: 16 amino acids. Germline V gene data show CDR1 as SGHNT and CDR2 as YENEEA. This CDR3 reads CASSSTGVLYSGELFF. CDR3 bases: TGTGCCAGCAGCTCGACAGGGGTCCTCTACTCCGGGGAGCTGTTTTTT. The full variable domain, with the rest looked up from reference TRBV11-3 and TRBJ2-2, is EAGVVQSPRYKIIEKKQPVAFWCNPISGHNTLYWYLQNLGQGPELLIRYENEEAVDDSQLPKDRFSAERLKGVDSTLKIQPAELGDSAVYLCASSSTGVLYSGELFFGEGSRLTVL.

This chain links TRBV20-1 with TRBJ1-1, with D unresolved. V was cut by 0 bases and J by 7 bases, with 15 bases left in between. The germline V gene has CDR1 DFQATT and CDR2 SNEGSKA (reference sequence). The CDR3 is made up of 14 amino acids. The CDR3 DNA sequence: TGCAGTGCTAGAGATAAAGGGTTTATCCTTGAAGCTTTCTTT. Residues: CSARDKGFILEAFF.